Presented here are 9 T cell receptor beta chains from one specimen sequenced in a study of cytomegalovirus exposure and HLA in healthy donors. Clones were read by immunoSEQ multiplex PCR, and TCRdb kept only the in-frame ones, dropping some. The data hold 70,000 to 80,000 clones, with about 94% observed a single time. The sequencing input was PBMCs. The receptors shown here come from a woman aged 18-29 years in good health and CMV-seropositive.

The chain recombines TRBV5-1 with TRBJ1-2; 8 bases fit TRBD1. Trimming took 4 bases from V and 8 from J; bases not matched to a gene: 7. CDR3 length equals 13 residues. Germline CDR1 reads SGHRS; CDR2 reads YFSETQ. CDR3: CASSPQGVEGYTF. The CDR3 DNA is TGCGCCAGCAGCCCACAGGGGGTGGAAGGCTACACCTTC.

The sample holds a few counts of this clone. The chain couples TRBV7-2 to TRBJ1-6; D possibly corresponds to TRBD1 (5 bases). V dropped 5 bases and J dropped 10 bases, with 12 bases sitting between them. Germline CDR1 and CDR2: SGHTA and FQGNSA. The CDR3 totals 13 residues. Here the CDR3 DNA reads TGTGCCAGCAGCCCGGGACTTCGATCACCCCTCCACTTT. This codes for CASSPGLRSPLHF. The whole variable domain, filled in from reference TRBV7-2 and TRBJ1-6, reads GAGVSQSPSNKVTEKGKDVELRCDPISGHTALYWYRQSLGQGLEFLIYFQGNSAPDKSGLPSDRFSAERTGGSVSTLTIQRTQQEDSAVYLCASSPGLRSPLHFGNGTRLTVT.

The chain combines TRBV27 with TRBJ2-1; TRBD2 matches at 7 bases. Trimming cost V 8 bases and J 0 bases; bases outside gene matches: 7. The CDR3 sequence is 15 residues long. The germline gives CDR1 MNHEY, CDR2 SMNVEV (reference sequence). DNA for the CDR3: TGTGCCAGCTATCAGCGGGAAACCTCCTACAATGAGCAGTTCTTC. Amino acids: CASYQRETSYNEQFF.

The V call is TRBV6-1, the J call TRBJ1-2; a weak D match, TRBD1 (6 bases). Germline V CDR1 and CDR2: MNHNS, SASEGT. Trimming cost V 7 bases and J 4 bases, with 13 bases left between them. CDR3 size: 13 residues. Here the CDR3 reads CASIQGSPYGYTF. The CDR3 DNA reads as TGTGCCAGCATTCAGGGGTCCCCCTATGGCTACACCTTC.

This chain connects TRBV6-5 to TRBJ2-3, with D possibly matching TRBD2 (6 bases). Germline lookup yields CDR1 MNHEY and CDR2 SVGAGI. This CDR3 is built from 14 residues. Trimming took 6 bases from V and 0 from J, leaving 10 bases between them. The CDR3 region has the DNA TGTGCCAGCAGCCGGGGACTTAGCACAGATACGCAGTATTTT. Its translation: CASSRGLSTDTQYF.

This chain links TRBV18 with TRBJ1-1; maybe TRBD1 (5 bases). The CDR3 runs 14 residues. Germline CDR1 and CDR2: KGHSH and LQKENI. Trimming pared 5 bases from V and 0 bases from J, leaving 10 bases between. The CDR3 spells CASSAQGMNTEAFF. The CDR3 DNA reads TGTGCCAGCTCAGCCCAGGGCATGAACACTGAAGCTTTCTTT.

This sequence joins TRBV6-4 and TRBJ2-1; TRBD2 matches 8 bases. Germline values: CDR1 MRHNA, CDR2 SNTAGT. Unmatched junction bases numbered 7, after V lost 7 bases and J lost 8 bases. The CDR3 spans 13 residues. As DNA, the CDR3 is TGTGCCAGCAAGAGCGGGAGCGGAGATGAGCAGTTCTTC. Translation gives CASKSGSGDEQFF.

The count of this clone is one. The chain recombines TRBV4-1 with TRBJ2-2; 7 bases line up with TRBD1. The CDR3 runs 16 residues. V shed 0 bases, J shed 5 bases, and the junction held 6 bases outside the gene matches. Per the germline V gene, CDR1 is MGHRA and CDR2 is YSYEKL. The CDR3 loop reads CASSQEVTGATGELFF. The CDR3 DNA reads TGCGCCAGCAGCCAAGAAGTTACAGGGGCGACCGGGGAGCTGTTTTTT.

The genes are TRBV6-5 and TRBJ1-1; D is perhaps TRBD1 (5 bases). This CDR3 is built from 11 residues. Trimming shortened V by 7 bases and J by 4 bases, and 7 bases separated the two germline ends. Germline V gene sequence: CDR1 MNHEY, CDR2 SVGAGI. The CDR3, as DNA: TGTGCCAGCATTAGGGGCACTGAAGCTTTCTTT. Translated: CASIRGTEAFF.